The 11 T cell receptor beta chains below all came from one sample that was sequenced in a study of blood T cell repertoires in COVID-19. Clones were read by immunoSEQ multiplex PCR, and TCRdb kept only the in-frame ones, dropping some. Counted here are about 300,000 clones, around 84% occurring once; the ten biggest clones make up 10%. Material: PBMCs or T cells enriched from blood (not recorded which). The source of these receptors is a woman aged 18 to 35 who had recovered from COVID-19.

The chain uses TRBV6-4 and TRBJ1-5, with D unresolved. V was cut by 5 bases and J by 2 bases, with 7 bases left in between. Germline-derived CDR1 and CDR2 are MRHNA and SNTAGT. CDR3 length: 13 residues. In DNA form, the CDR3 reads TGTGCCAGCAGTTCAGATGGCAATCAGCCCCAGCATTTT. Its protein is CASSSDGNQPQHF.

The gene calls are TRBV5-1 and TRBJ2-1; TRBD2 is a possible D gene (6 bases). The CDR3 has 16 amino acids. V was pared by 0 bases and J by 3 bases, with 13 bases between. The germline CDR1 and CDR2 sequences are SGHRS and YFSETQ. The CDR3 DNA is TGCGCCAGCAGCTTGGCCCGGCGGGAAAACTACAATGAGCAGTTCTTC. It codes for CASSLARRENYNEQFF.

This rearrangement joins TRBV28 to TRBJ2-1, with TRBD2 matching 7 bases. There are 13 residues in the CDR3. Germline CDR1 MDHEN, CDR2 SYDVKM. Trimming removed 4 bases from V and 4 bases from J; junction bases left unmatched: 1. The CDR3, as DNA: TGTGCCAGCAGTTCTAGCGGTTACAATGAGCAGTTCTTC. As protein: CASSSSGYNEQFF.

This clone occurred many times. V and J are TRBV10-1 and TRBJ1-1; D possibly corresponds to TRBD1 (6 bases). Germline CDR1 is WNHNN and CDR2 is SYGVQD (reference sequence). CDR3 size: 13 residues. Trimming shortened V by 8 bases and J by 4 bases, and 14 bases separated the two germline ends. The CDR3 DNA is TGCGCCAGCTCCCAGGGGTCGGGCACTGAAGCTTTCTTT. As protein: CASSQGSGTEAFF.

The chain carries TRBV5-1 and TRBJ2-2; 8 bases are a match to TRBD1. Trimming cost V 7 bases and J 5 bases; bases outside gene matches: 4. Germline lookup yields CDR1 SGHRS and CDR2 YFSETQ. The length of the CDR3 is 13 residues. CDR3 DNA sequence: TGCGCCAGCGGACAGGGTGGGACCGGGGAGCTGTTTTTT. It codes for CASGQGGTGELFF. The variable domain in full, completed from reference TRBV5-1 and TRBJ2-2, reads KAGVTQTPRYLIKTRGQQVTLSCSPISGHRSVSWYQQTPGQGLQFLFEYFSETQRNKGNFPGRFSGRQFSNSRSEMNVSTLELGDSALYLCASGQGGTGELFFGEGSRLTVL.

V and J are TRBV6-5 and TRBJ1-1, with 7 bases lining up with TRBD1. Trimming took 5 bases from V and 4 from J; bases not matched to a gene: 7. The length of the CDR3 is 14 residues. Germline assignment: CDR1 MNHEY and CDR2 SVGAGI. CDR3 residues: CASSQNQGVTEAFF. The CDR3 bases are TGTGCCAGCAGTCAAAACCAGGGGGTCACTGAAGCTTTCTTT.

This rearrangement joins TRBV27 to TRBJ1-1; tentatively, D is TRBD1 (6 bases). V was trimmed by 6 bases and J by 2 bases, leaving 16 bases between them. Germline CDR1 MNHEY, CDR2 SMNVEV (reference sequence). The CDR3 contains 15 residues. The CDR3 nucleotides read TGTGCCAGCAGCCCCCGGGACAAATTAAACACTGAAGCTTTCTTT. It is translated as CASSPRDKLNTEAFF.

In its sample, this clone was seen a few times. The J gene is TRBJ2-6, the V gene TRBV7-3; D is undetermined. Per germline, CDR1 SGHTA and CDR2 FQGTGA. This CDR3 has 16 amino acids. The V end lost 5 bases, the J end lost 0 bases, and 11 bases lay between the germline ends. The CDR3 protein is CASSQVPSSGANVLTF. The CDR3 DNA reads as TGTGCCAGCAGCCAAGTCCCTAGCTCTGGGGCCAACGTCCTGACTTTC.

The rearrangement uses TRBV5-4 and TRBJ1-4; 9 bases match TRBD1. Germline V gene data show CDR1 as SGHNT and CDR2 as YYREEE (reference sequence). The CDR3 spans 14 residues. Trimming took 4 bases from V and 7 from J; bases not matched to a gene: 5. The CDR3 region has the DNA TGTGCCAGCAGCCAACAGGGGGCCGCTGAAAAACTGTTTTTT. Protein product: CASSQQGAAEKLFF. The variable domain in full, completed from reference TRBV5-4 and TRBJ1-4, reads ETGVTQSPTHLIKTRGQQVTLRCSSQSGHNTVSWYQQALGQGPQFIFQYYREEENGRGNFPPRFSGLQFPNYSSELNVNALELDDSALYLCASSQQGAAEKLFFGSGTQLSVL.

The rearrangement joins TRBV5-1 to TRBJ1-1; D not resolved. From germline, CDR1 is SGHRS and CDR2 YFSETQ. V was clipped by 4 bases and J by 8 bases, with 9 bases between them. This CDR3 region has 11 residues. As DNA, the CDR3 is TGCGCCAGCAGCGGAGACGGGGAAGCTTTCTTT. Its protein is CASSGDGEAFF.

Comment on this clone: Its ends do not fully match the called genes, so a read error is possible. The chain uses TRBV29-1 and TRBJ2-1; D is undetermined. This CDR3 contains 12 residues. CDR1 is SQVTM, CDR2 ANQGSEA, per germline. DNA for the CDR3: TGCAGCGTCTTATTGTCCTCCAATGAGCAGTTCTTC. Its protein is CSVLLSSNEQFF.